These T cell receptor beta chains were read from a single sample in a study of blood T cell repertoires in COVID-19. Generated by immunoSEQ multiplex PCR, the TCRdb table keeps only in-frame clones and is missing some. The sample yields about 54,000 clones, over 75% seen once. Sequenced input: peripheral blood. These receptors all stem from a human donor in a cohort sampled during active COVID-19. Each CDR3 is given with its conserved first and last residue. Fields, in order: J gene, D gene, clone size, V gene, CDR3 protein, CDR3 DNA. D genes are given only for firm matches. Some rows mark clone size as missing; the rest say once, few, many or name a class of expanded clone.

J: TRBJ2-7; D: TRBD1; size: once; V: TRBV6-1; CDR3: CASSEWSGTAYEQYF; DNA: TGTGCCAGCAGTGAATGGTCGGGGACAGCCTACGAGCAGTACTTC
J: TRBJ2-1; D: TRBD2; size: .; V: TRBV10-3; CDR3: CAITSGGNEQFF; DNA: TGTGCCATCACGAGCGGGGGCAATGAGCAGTTCTTC
J: TRBJ2-3; D: .; size: once; V: TRBV19; CDR3: CASSGSDRGNGDTQYF; DNA: TGTGCCAGTAGCGGATCCGATCGGGGAAACGGAGATACGCAGTATTTT
J: TRBJ1-4; D: .; size: once; V: TRBV11-2; CDR3: CASSVTRGDEKLFF; DNA: TGTGCCAGCAGCGTTACTCGGGGGGACGAAAAACTGTTTTTT
J: TRBJ2-6; D: .; size: .; V: TRBV4-3; CDR3: CASSPVVAGANVLTF; DNA: TGCGCCAGCAGCCCGGTCGTAGCTGGGGCCAACGTCCTGACTTTC
J: TRBJ2-7; D: TRBD1; size: few; V: TRBV6-5; CDR3: CASTTGQGFYEQYF; DNA: TGTGCCAGCACGACGGGACAGGGGTTCTACGAGCAGTACTTC
J: TRBJ2-3; D: .; size: .; V: TRBV10-1; CDR3: CASSESSLSSTDTQYF; DNA: TGCGCCAGCAGTGAGTCTAGCCTCTCTAGCACAGATACGCAGTATTTT
J: TRBJ1-5; D: .; size: .; V: TRBV6-1; CDR3: CASSEALGRYQPQHF; DNA: TGTGCCAGCAGTGAAGCGCTTGGGCGCTACCAGCCCCAGCATTTT
J: TRBJ2-1; D: TRBD1; size: .; V: TRBV5-4; CDR3: CASSNGQANTYNEQFF; DNA: TGTGCCAGCAGTAACGGACAGGCCAATACCTACAATGAGCAGTTCTTC
J: TRBJ2-5; D: .; size: .; V: TRBV2; CDR3: CASSDLGGETQYF; DNA: TGTGCCAGCAGTGACCTGGGGGGAGAGACCCAGTACTTC
J: TRBJ2-1; D: .; size: once; V: TRBV3-1/TRBV3-2; CDR3: CASSHLDYRNNEQFF; DNA: TGTGCCAGCAGCCATCTGGACTATCGGAACAATGAGCAGTTCTTC
J: TRBJ1-5; D: TRBD1; size: once; V: TRBV7-2; CDR3: CASSLGGTGSQPQHF; DNA: TGTGCCAGCAGCTTAGGAGGGACAGGGAGTCAGCCCCAGCATTTT
J: TRBJ1-2; D: .; size: .; V: TRBV10-3; CDR3: CAISAMTATNYGYTF; DNA: TGTGCCATCAGCGCCATGACTGCTACTAACTATGGCTACACCTTC
J: TRBJ2-5; D: TRBD1; size: .; V: TRBV5-4; CDR3: CASSQLGQDKETQYF; DNA: TGTGCCAGCAGCCAATTGGGACAGGATAAAGAGACCCAGTACTTC
J: TRBJ1-4; D: .; size: .; V: TRBV19; CDR3: CASSDSGRKLFF; DNA: TGTGCCAGTAGTGATTCCGGGAGAAAACTGTTTTTT
J: TRBJ2-3; D: .; size: .; V: TRBV11-3; CDR3: CASSLGQGGSDTQYF; DNA: TGTGCCAGCAGCTTAGGGCAGGGTGGTTCAGATACGCAGTATTTT
J: TRBJ2-2; D: TRBD2; size: once; V: TRBV6-1; CDR3: CASSESGGVSGELFF; DNA: TGTGCCAGCAGTGAATCGGGGGGAGTTTCCGGGGAGCTGTTTTTT
J: TRBJ2-7; D: .; size: .; V: TRBV11-3; CDR3: CASSQQSGTGEQYF; DNA: TGTGCCAGCAGCCAACAATCGGGAACTGGCGAGCAGTACTTC
J: TRBJ2-5; D: .; size: .; V: TRBV15; CDR3: CATSRDMAVRETQYF; DNA: TGTGCCACCAGCAGAGATATGGCGGTACGGGAGACCCAGTACTTC
J: TRBJ2-1; D: .; size: .; V: TRBV5-6; CDR3: CASSLGTVSYNEQFF; DNA: TGTGCCAGCAGCTTGGGGACAGTCTCCTACAATGAGCAGTTCTTC
J: TRBJ2-1; D: .; size: .; V: TRBV7-8; CDR3: CASSRIVSGNEQFF; DNA: TGTGCCAGCAGCCGGATAGTCTCAGGCAATGAGCAGTTCTTC
J: TRBJ2-3; D: .; size: .; V: TRBV5-1; CDR3: CASSLDQGRTDTQYF; DNA: TGCGCCAGCAGCTTGGACCAGGGGCGCACAGATACGCAGTATTTT
J: TRBJ1-2; D: .; size: .; V: TRBV5-5; CDR3: CASSAGQSGSYGYTF; DNA: TGTGCCAGCAGCGCCGGACAGTCTGGATCCTATGGCTACACCTTC
J: TRBJ1-5; D: .; size: .; V: TRBV12-3/TRBV12-4; CDR3: CASSLQGGQPQHF; DNA: TGTGCCAGCAGTTTACAGGGAGGCCAGCCCCAGCATTTT
J: TRBJ2-7; D: TRBD1; size: .; V: TRBV15; CDR3: CATSRAGDRDYEQYF; DNA: TGTGCCACCAGCAGAGCCGGGGACAGGGACTACGAGCAGTACTTC
J: TRBJ2-7; D: .; size: .; V: TRBV7-9; CDR3: CASSPGGRGREQYF; DNA: TGTGCCAGCAGCCCGGGGGGCCGGGGCCGCGAGCAGTACTTC
J: TRBJ2-6; D: .; size: .; V: TRBV21-1; CDR3: CASTYTKTGTGDSGANVLTF; DNA: TGTGCCAGCACCTACACCAAAACCGGGACAGGGGACTCTGGGGCCAACGTCCTGACTTTC
J: TRBJ2-2; D: TRBD2; size: .; V: TRBV5-1; CDR3: CASSSSGVDTGELFF; DNA: TGCGCCAGCAGCTCGAGCGGGGTAGACACCGGGGAGCTGTTTTTT
J: TRBJ1-1; D: TRBD1; size: .; V: TRBV19; CDR3: CASSIGTGVRGTEAFF; DNA: TGTGCCAGTAGTATAGGGACAGGGGTGCGGGGCACTGAAGCTTTCTTT
J: TRBJ1-2; D: .; size: few; V: TRBV3-1/TRBV3-2; CDR3: CASSQGAGYTF; DNA: TGTGCCAGCAGCCAAGGGGCGGGCTACACCTTC
J: TRBJ1-1; D: .; size: .; V: TRBV18; CDR3: CASSPGGNTEAFF; DNA: TGTGCCAGCTCACCAGGAGGGAACACTGAAGCTTTCTTT
J: TRBJ2-5; D: TRBD2; size: .; V: TRBV5-1; CDR3: CASSLAGGAKTQYF; DNA: TGCGCCAGCAGCTTGGCCGGGGGGGCCAAGACCCAGTACTTC
J: TRBJ2-5; D: TRBD1; size: .; V: TRBV2; CDR3: CASKGAGGVTQYF; DNA: TGTGCCAGCAAGGGCGCAGGGGGCGTGACCCAGTACTTC
J: TRBJ1-6; D: TRBD1; size: few; V: TRBV5-5; CDR3: CASSPQPGQGSSPLHF; DNA: TGTGCCAGCAGCCCCCAGCCGGGACAGGGATCTTCACCCCTCCACTTT
J: TRBJ1-1; D: .; size: .; V: TRBV4-3; CDR3: CASSQGRLVRTMNTEAFF; DNA: TGCGCCAGCAGCCAAGGCAGGCTGGTCCGAACCATGAACACTGAAGCTTTCTTT
J: TRBJ2-7; D: TRBD2; size: .; V: TRBV5-5; CDR3: CASSLVPSGGSFYEQYF; DNA: TGTGCCAGCAGCTTGGTCCCTAGCGGGGGCTCATTCTACGAGCAGTACTTC
J: TRBJ2-7; D: TRBD1; size: .; V: TRBV7-3; CDR3: CASSRDRGEEQYF; DNA: TGTGCCAGCAGCCGGGACAGGGGGGAAGAGCAGTACTTC